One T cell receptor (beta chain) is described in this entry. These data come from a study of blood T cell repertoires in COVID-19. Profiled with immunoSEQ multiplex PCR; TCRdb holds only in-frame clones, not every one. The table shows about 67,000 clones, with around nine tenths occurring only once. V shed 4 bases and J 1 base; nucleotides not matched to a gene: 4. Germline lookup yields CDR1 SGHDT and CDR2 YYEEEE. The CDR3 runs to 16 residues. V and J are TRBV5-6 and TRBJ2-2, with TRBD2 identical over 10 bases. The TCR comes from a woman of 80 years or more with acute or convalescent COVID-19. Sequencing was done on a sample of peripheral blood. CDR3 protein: CASSRRTSGNTGELFF. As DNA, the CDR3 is TGTGCCAGCAGCCGCCGGACTAGCGGGAACACCGGGGAGCTGTTTTTT.